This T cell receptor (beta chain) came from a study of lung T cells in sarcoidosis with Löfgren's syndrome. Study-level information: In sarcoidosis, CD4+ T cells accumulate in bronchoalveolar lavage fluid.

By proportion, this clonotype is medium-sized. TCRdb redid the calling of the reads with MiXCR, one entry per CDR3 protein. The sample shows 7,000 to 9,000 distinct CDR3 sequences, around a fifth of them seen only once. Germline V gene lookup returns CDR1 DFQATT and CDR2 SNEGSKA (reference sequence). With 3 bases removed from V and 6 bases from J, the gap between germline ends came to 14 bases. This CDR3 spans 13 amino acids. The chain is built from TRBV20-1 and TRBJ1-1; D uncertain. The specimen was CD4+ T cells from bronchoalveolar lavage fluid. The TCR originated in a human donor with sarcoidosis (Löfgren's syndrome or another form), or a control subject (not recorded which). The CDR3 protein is CSARREGSAEAFF. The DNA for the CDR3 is TGCAGTGCTAGGAGGGAAGGGAGCGCTGAAGCTTTCTTT.